Sequencing of this T cell receptor (beta chain) was carried out in a study of blood T cell repertoires in COVID-19. Background on the study: There were acute and convalescent COVID-19 samples, and they came from the United States, Italy and Spain. The cDNA or gDNA used as material had been derived from T cells, B-cell-depleted T cells, or PBMCs.

This CDR3 region has 14 residues. V was trimmed by 4 bases and J by 2 bases, leaving 11 bases between them. The V gene's germline CDR1 is SGHNT and CDR2 YYREEE (reference sequence). Per the authors' pipeline: For nucleated cells, counts were estimated from reference gene primer amplification. This table comes from immunoSEQ multiplex PCR, and its TCRdb copy is limited to in-frame clones, with some not included. V, J and clone size were drawn from that table, and D and trimming were deduced from the DNA. The profile shows around 94,000 clones, around 84% of them singletons. In this sample, this clone turned up a few times.

The chain combines TRBV5-4 with TRBJ2-3; tentatively, D is TRBD2 (6 bases). The origin of this receptor is a middle-aged man with active or convalescent COVID-19. The sequenced sample was peripheral blood. In DNA, the CDR3 is TGTGCCAGCAGCACCGGGACTGTCACAGATACGCAGTATTTT. Encoded protein: CASSTGTVTDTQYF.